This TCR beta chain was captured by sequencing in a study of T-cell reconstitution after alpha-beta-depleted transplantation in children. Findings and caveats of the study: TCRbeta diversity was high at day 60 in some patients (a result of surviving recipient T cells and thymic progenitors). T-cell counts and diversity at one year post-transplant came mainly from newly produced T cells. At around two months after transplant, the alpha-beta T cells were reportedly derived from several hundred expanded clones that came from non-depleted graft cells.

There are a few counts of this clonotype. Its cognate antigen is unknown. From germline, CDR1 is MNHNS and CDR2 SASEGT. The CDR3 sequence is 12 residues long. Trimming shortened V by 3 bases and J by 4 bases, and 5 bases separated the two germline ends. Unique molecular identifiers were incorporated when the TCRbeta library was constructed. TCRdb called the PCR reads again in MiXCR, with one record for every CDR3 protein. The repertoire holds fewer than 350,000 distinct CDR3 sequences, with just over 7.5% as singletons. The chain couples TRBV6-1 to TRBJ2-3; no clear D. The sequencing used peripheral blood, collected 360 days after TCRalphabeta/CD19-depleted stem cell transplant. This clonotype was sampled from a female patient younger than 10 who had a stem cell transplant for Fanconi anemia, so the T cells may come from the graft donor. The chain's CDR3 is CASSEMPDTQYF. CDR3 nucleotide sequence: TGTGCCAGCAGTGAGATGCCAGATACGCAGTATTTT.